Listed below are T cell receptor beta chains from one sample, sequenced in a study of cytomegalovirus exposure and HLA in healthy donors. Generated by immunoSEQ multiplex PCR, the TCRdb table keeps only in-frame clones and is missing some. The sample features 60,000 to 80,000 clones, with about 0.82% in its top ten. The sequenced sample was PBMCs. These receptors were obtained from a boy aged 10-17 years in good health and CMV-seronegative. Each CDR3 is given with its conserved first and last residue. Fields, in order: D gene, V gene, J gene, CDR3 protein. D genes are given only for firm matches.

-	TRBV30	TRBJ2-7	CAWRTSPTYEQYF
TRBD1	TRBV5-4	TRBJ2-2	CASSSGDRAGELFF
-	TRBV2	TRBJ1-1	CASSGGYGDTEAFF
-	TRBV6-4	TRBJ2-3	CASSDGGSTDTQYF
TRBD2	TRBV5-8	TRBJ2-2	CASSLWSSGEETGELFF
-	TRBV5-1	TRBJ2-7	CASTDSGYEQYF
-	TRBV18	TRBJ1-2	CASSRGGYGYTF
-	TRBV29-1	TRBJ2-5	CSAQGPGETQYF
-	TRBV4-2	TRBJ2-3	CASGGSSTDTQYF
TRBD1	TRBV10-3	TRBJ1-1	CAIGGDRQNTEAFF
-	TRBV5-5	TRBJ2-7	CASSFAGDSYEQYF
-	TRBV6-1	TRBJ2-2	CASSEAQWDTVVGELFF
-	TRBV19	TRBJ2-1	CASSISRGYNEQFF
TRBD1	TRBV10-1	TRBJ2-7	CASSESGTGSEQYF
-	TRBV18	TRBJ1-1	CASSPSAENPEAFF
-	TRBV18	TRBJ1-3	CASSPGLIHSGNTIYF
-	TRBV9	TRBJ1-1	CASSAWGGPPGSPEAFF
TRBD2	TRBV6-1	TRBJ2-7	CASSEAWRGGYEQYF
TRBD2	TRBV19	TRBJ2-7	CASRPYAGRVGYEQYF
TRBD2	TRBV29-1	TRBJ2-7	CSVGGGLAGLEQYF
TRBD2	TRBV6-1	TRBJ2-7	CASSEWGLPAEF
-	TRBV6-5	TRBJ1-5	CASSLREDQPQHF
-	TRBV13	TRBJ2-1	CASSLAPGGRGYNEQFF
TRBD1	TRBV7-2	TRBJ1-3	CASSTTTGVAGNTIYF
-	TRBV5-6	TRBJ2-1	CASSHHSSYNEQFF
-	TRBV9	TRBJ1-5	CASSATDNSNQPQHF
-	TRBV4-3	TRBJ1-1	CASSQERGLYTEAFF
-	TRBV9	TRBJ2-2	CASSVVAVGRELFF
TRBD1	TRBV7-9	TRBJ2-7	CASSWLADRGGEQYF
-	TRBV13	TRBJ1-3	CASSLETADSGNTIYF
-	TRBV19	TRBJ1-1	CASSTPRANTEAFF
TRBD1	TRBV19	TRBJ1-5	CASSSRQGYNQPQHF
-	TRBV5-6	TRBJ1-4	CASSAGSIGEKLFF
TRBD1	TRBV5-8	TRBJ1-2	CASSPSGDRGPKEVGYTF
-	TRBV27	TRBJ1-5	CARYRDYSNQPQHF
TRBD1	TRBV5-4	TRBJ2-5	CASSLAFTGERETQYF
-	TRBV25-1	TRBJ1-2	CASSVTGYGYTF
-	TRBV5-5	TRBJ1-5	CASSLSGTIDQPQHF
-	TRBV7-9	TRBJ1-1	CASSLSMNTEAFF
-	TRBV4-2	TRBJ1-2	CASSHIPGGYGYTF
TRBD2	TRBV9	TRBJ2-1	CASSSGLEQFF
-	TRBV30	TRBJ1-4	CAWGAGVNEKLFF
TRBD2	TRBV4-3	TRBJ2-1	CASSHNLAGGPSEQFF
TRBD2	TRBV9	TRBJ2-5	CASSVGPSGVQETQYF
TRBD2	TRBV6-1	TRBJ2-2	CASSAGGGASGELFF
-	TRBV5-1	TRBJ2-5	CASSLYALTETQYF
TRBD1	TRBV7-2	TRBJ2-7	CASSLDRENEQYF
-	TRBV30	TRBJ1-5	CAWTEGRKPQHF